This paragraph reports one TCR beta chain. Trimming cost V 6 bases and J 6 bases, with 9 bases left between them. The length of the CDR3 is 12 residues. Germline values: CDR1 SEHNR, CDR2 FQNEAQ (reference sequence). This entry comes from a study of T cells in Graves' hyperthyroidism and ophthalmopathy. The overall study: Upon initial diagnosis and before any treatment, peripheral blood was collected.

Fresh peripheral blood, 10 ml, yielded the PBMCs. Amplified regions were TCR beta CDR3 sequences from RNA transcripts. The TCR CDR3 was amplified in a first-round RT-PCR using the HTBI primer set. In TCRdb, the multiplex PCR reads were re-called with MiXCR into one record per CDR3 protein. The sample has under 400,000 distinct CDR3 sequences; around 16% are singletons. The chain uses TRBV7-9 and TRBJ2-1; D perhaps matches TRBD2 (5 bases). The sequencing sample was made of blood. This TCR derives from a man aged 25 to 40 with Graves' hyperthyroidism. CDR3 protein: CASRDSGNEQFF. CDR3 nucleotide sequence: TGTGCCAGCAGGGACTCGGGCAATGAGCAGTTCTTC.